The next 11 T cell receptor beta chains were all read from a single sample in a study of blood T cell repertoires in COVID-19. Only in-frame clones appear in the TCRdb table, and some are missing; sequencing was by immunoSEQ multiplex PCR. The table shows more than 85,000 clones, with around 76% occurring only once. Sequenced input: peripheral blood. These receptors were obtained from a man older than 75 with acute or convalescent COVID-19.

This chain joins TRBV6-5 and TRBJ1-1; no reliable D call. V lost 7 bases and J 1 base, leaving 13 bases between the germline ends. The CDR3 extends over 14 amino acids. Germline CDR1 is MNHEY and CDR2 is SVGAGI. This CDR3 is CASKVDTRNTEAFF. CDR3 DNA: TGTGCCAGCAAGGTAGACACCCGGAACACTGAAGCTTTCTTT.

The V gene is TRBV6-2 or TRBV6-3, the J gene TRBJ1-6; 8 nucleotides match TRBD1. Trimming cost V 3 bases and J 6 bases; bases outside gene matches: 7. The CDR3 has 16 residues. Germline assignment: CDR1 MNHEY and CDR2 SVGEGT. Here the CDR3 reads CASSYSPDRGNSPLHF. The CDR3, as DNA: TGTGCCAGCAGTTATTCCCCCGACAGGGGTAATTCACCCCTCCACTTT.

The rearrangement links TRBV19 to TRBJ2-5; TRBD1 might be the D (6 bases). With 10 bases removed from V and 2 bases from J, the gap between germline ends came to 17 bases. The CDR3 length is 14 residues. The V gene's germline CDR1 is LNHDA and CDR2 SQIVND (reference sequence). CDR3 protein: CATRDTAHQETQYF. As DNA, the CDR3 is TGTGCCACCCGGGACACTGCACATCAAGAGACCCAGTACTTC.

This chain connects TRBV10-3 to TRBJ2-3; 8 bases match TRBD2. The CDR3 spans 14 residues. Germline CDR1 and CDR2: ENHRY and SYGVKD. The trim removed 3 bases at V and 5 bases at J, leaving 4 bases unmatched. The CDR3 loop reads CAISEGLAIDTQYF. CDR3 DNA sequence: TGTGCCATCAGTGAAGGACTAGCCATAGATACGCAGTATTTT.

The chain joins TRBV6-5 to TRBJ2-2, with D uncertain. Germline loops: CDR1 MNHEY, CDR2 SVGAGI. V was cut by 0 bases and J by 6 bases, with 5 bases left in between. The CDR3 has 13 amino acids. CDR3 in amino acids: CASSYSSAGELFF. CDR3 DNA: TGTGCCAGCAGTTACTCGTCAGCCGGGGAGCTGTTTTTT.

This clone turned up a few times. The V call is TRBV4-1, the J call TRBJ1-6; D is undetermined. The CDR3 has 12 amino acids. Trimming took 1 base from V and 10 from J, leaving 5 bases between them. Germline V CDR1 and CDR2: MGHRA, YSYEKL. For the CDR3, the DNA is TGCGCCAGCAGCCAAGGCGTCTCACCCCTCCACTTT. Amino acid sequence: CASSQGVSPLHF.

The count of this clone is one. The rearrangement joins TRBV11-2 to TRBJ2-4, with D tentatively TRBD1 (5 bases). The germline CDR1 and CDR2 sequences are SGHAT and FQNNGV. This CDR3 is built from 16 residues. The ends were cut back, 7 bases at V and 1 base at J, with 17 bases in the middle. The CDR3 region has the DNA TGTGCCAGCAACCAGCAGGCAGGGAAGGCCAAAAACATTCAGTACTTC. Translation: CASNQQAGKAKNIQYF.

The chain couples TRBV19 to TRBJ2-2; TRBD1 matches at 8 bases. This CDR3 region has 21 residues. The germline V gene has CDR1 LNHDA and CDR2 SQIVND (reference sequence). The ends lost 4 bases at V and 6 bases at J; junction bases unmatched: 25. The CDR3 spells CASSTRGQANLLPKYAGELFF. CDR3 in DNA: TGTGCCAGTAGTACCCGGGGACAGGCTAACCTCCTCCCCAAGTACGCCGGGGAGCTGTTTTTT.

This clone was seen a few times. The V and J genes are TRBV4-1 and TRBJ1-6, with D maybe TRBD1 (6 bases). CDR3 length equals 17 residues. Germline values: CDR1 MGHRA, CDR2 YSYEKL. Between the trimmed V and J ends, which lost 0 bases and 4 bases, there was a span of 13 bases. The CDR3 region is CASSQDTGGFYNSPLHF. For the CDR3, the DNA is TGCGCCAGCAGCCAAGATACGGGGGGCTTTTATAATTCACCCCTCCACTTT.

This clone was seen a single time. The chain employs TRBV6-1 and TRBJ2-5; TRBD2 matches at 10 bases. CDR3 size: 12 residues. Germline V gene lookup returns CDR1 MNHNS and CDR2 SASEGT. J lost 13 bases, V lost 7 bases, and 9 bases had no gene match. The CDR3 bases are TGTGCCAGCACGCTAGCGGGGGCTCAAGGGTACTTC. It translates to CASTLAGAQGYF.

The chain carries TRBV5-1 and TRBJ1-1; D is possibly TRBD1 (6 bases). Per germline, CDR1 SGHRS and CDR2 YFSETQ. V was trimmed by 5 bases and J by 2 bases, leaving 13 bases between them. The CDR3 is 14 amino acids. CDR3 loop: CASSYGQTNTEAFF. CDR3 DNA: TGCGCCAGCAGTTACGGACAGACTAACACTGAAGCTTTCTTT.